The following is a T cell receptor (beta chain) sequence with its context. Its target is not known. A junction boundary mismatches the germline segment, possibly from a read error. With each sample, at least 5 micrograms of total RNA were extracted. Germline values: CDR1 SQVTM, CDR2 ANQGSEA. The CDR3 loop spans 14 amino acids. The source of the sample is a study of blood T cells in healthy people across ages. The study, taken as a whole, reports: Higher diversity, along with more naive CD4+ cells, distinguished long-lived donors from aged donors.

Through a sample-barcoded 5' primer and a J-beta primer mix, a second PCR was run for roughly 6 to 12 cycles. Each CDR3 protein is one row after TCRdb ran MiXCR on the 5' RACE reads. The table shows about 730,000 distinct CDR3 sequences, with about 40% occurring only once. The sequence came from a woman aged 55-69 years in good health. The chain joins TRBV29-1 to TRBJ2-3, with TRBD2 identical over 10 bases. Sequenced input: blood. CDR3 in amino acids: CSVVPSGSGGTRYF. The DNA for the CDR3 is TGCAGCGTTGTCCCTAGCGGGAGTGGCGGTACGCGGTATTTT.